This entry lists 24 T cell receptor beta chains sequenced from one sample in a study of regulatory T cells in long-lasting Graves disease. Investigators prepared the TCR beta libraries by applying iRepertoire HTBI primers and Arm-PCR of CDR3 regions. TCRdb processed the multiplex PCR reads anew with MiXCR; each CDR3 protein has one entry. This repertoire shows about 210,000 distinct CDR3 sequences, roughly 19% found once; its top ten account for 12%. Time point described: newly diagnosed GD, antithyroid drugs for less than 3 months. With RNA extracted from PBMCs as input, the TCR library was made. A further study also used this sample, focusing on T cells in Graves' hyperthyroidism and ophthalmopathy.

Source: peripheral blood mononuclear cells (PBMCs), taken at new diagnosis, from a patient treated with antithyroid drugs. Receptor source: a woman aged 30 to 39 with Graves disease.

Many counts were recorded for this clonotype. The chain couples TRBV6-1 to TRBJ1-2; perhaps TRBD1 as D (5 bases). CDR3 length: 15 residues. Trimming left V 6 bases short and J 4 bases short, with 18 bases between. In germline, CDR1 is MNHNS, CDR2 SASEGT. CDR3 sequence: CASSYRTGAPYGYTF. CDR3 DNA: TGTGCCAGCAGCTATCGGACCGGGGCCCCCTATGGCTACACCTTC.

This clonotype came up many times. The chain couples TRBV24-1 to TRBJ1-1; a weak D match, TRBD1 (5 bases). Trimming left V 3 bases short and J 3 bases short, with 10 bases between. Germline-derived CDR1 and CDR2 are KGHDR and SFDVKD. This CDR3 is built from 14 residues. The CDR3 loop is CATSDPLRDTEAFF. Written as DNA, the CDR3 is TGTGCCACCAGTGATCCCCTCAGGGACACTGAAGCTTTCTTT.

The sample holds many counts of this clonotype. J is TRBJ2-2 and V is TRBV7-9; D is possibly TRBD2 (5 bases). The V and J ends lost 2 bases and 7 bases respectively, with 8 bases between them. This CDR3 has 13 amino acids. Germline loops: CDR1 SEHNR, CDR2 FQNEAQ (reference sequence). The CDR3 reads CASSLMGDGELFF. In DNA, the CDR3 is TGTGCCAGCAGCTTAATGGGAGACGGGGAGCTGTTTTTT.

In this sample, this clonotype turned up many times. The rearrangement joins TRBV12-3 or TRBV12-4 to TRBJ1-2; D might be TRBD1 (5 bases). V lost 5 bases, J lost 9 bases, and 16 bases lay in between. There are 13 residues in the CDR3. CDR3 bases: TGTGCCAGCAGTCCCGACAGAGTCTCGCGCTACACCTTC. Translated: CASSPDRVSRYTF.

This clonotype was picked up many times. This rearrangement joins TRBV9 to TRBJ2-5; D is perhaps TRBD2 (5 bases). Looked up from germline, CDR1 is SGDLS and CDR2 is YYNGEE. V lost 3 bases, J lost 5 bases, and 11 bases lay in between. This CDR3 comprises 13 residues. The CDR3 DNA reads TGTGCCAGCAGCGGGACTTTGGGGGAGACCCAGTACTTC. Its protein is CASSGTLGETQYF. The full variable domain, completed using reference TRBV9 and TRBJ2-5, is DSGVTQTPKHLITATGQRVTLRCSPRSGDLSVYWYQQSLDQGLQFLIQYYNGEERAKGNILERFSAQQFPDLHSELNLSSLELGDSALYFCASSGTLGETQYFGPGTRLLVL.

This clonotype was found many times. This sequence joins TRBV9 and TRBJ2-1, with TRBD1 identical over 8 bases. Germline CDR1 and CDR2: SGDLS and YYNGEE. The V and J ends lost 0 bases and 9 bases, in that order; junction bases with no gene match: 11. This CDR3 region has 16 residues. The CDR3 reads CASSVGGRQGTSEQFF. The CDR3 nucleotides are TGTGCCAGCAGCGTAGGAGGAAGACAGGGGACGAGTGAGCAGTTCTTC. Complete variable domain (other parts from reference TRBV9 and TRBJ2-1): DSGVTQTPKHLITATGQRVTLRCSPRSGDLSVYWYQQSLDQGLQFLIQYYNGEERAKGNILERFSAQQFPDLHSELNLSSLELGDSALYFCASSVGGRQGTSEQFFGPGTRLTVL.

This chain uses TRBV9 with TRBJ2-3, with D hard to call. The V end was cut by 2 bases, the J end by 2 bases, with 9 bases between. In germline, CDR1 is SGDLS, CDR2 YYNGEE. The length of the CDR3 is 14 residues. The CDR3 region is CASSVRTTTDTQYF. CDR3 nucleotide sequence: TGTGCCAGCAGCGTGCGGACCACCACAGATACGCAGTATTTT.

As for this clonotype: Here the CDR3 omits its conserved ending phenylalanine or tryptophan, so a read error is the likely source. The DNA is left out, because the CDR3 cannot be placed on it with certainty; the CDR3 is given as TCRdb lists it. The V and J genes are TRBV3-1 and TRBJ1-5. Germline CDR1 and CDR2: LGHDT and YNNKEL (reference sequence). The CDR3 region is 16 residues in length, termini included. CDR3 region: CASSQGGLNSNQPQRL.

There are many counts of this clonotype. The chain uses TRBV12-3 or TRBV12-4 and TRBJ1-5; TRBD1 matches at 7 bases. J gave up 2 bases and V 7 bases, and 8 bases lay outside the gene matches. The CDR3 is made up of 15 amino acids. CDR3 DNA: TGTGCCAGCACCATAGGGACAGTAGGCAATCAGCCCCAGCATTTT. This gives the protein CASTIGTVGNQPQHF.

This clonotype has only a few counts. This sequence joins TRBV3-1 and TRBJ2-4; 13 bases fit TRBD2. In germline, CDR1 is LGHDT, CDR2 YNNKEL (reference sequence). The CDR3 totals 16 residues. Trimming cost V 3 bases and J 7 bases; bases outside gene matches: 6. The CDR3 protein is CASSHGLAGVRNIQYF. CDR3 sequence (DNA): TGTGCCAGCAGCCACGGACTAGCGGGAGTTCGTAACATTCAGTACTTC.

This clonotype was observed many times. This rearrangement joins TRBV11-2 to TRBJ1-1; D is perhaps TRBD1 (5 bases). CDR3 length equals 13 residues. Germline CDR1 and CDR2: SGHAT and FQNNGV. The V end lost 6 bases, the J end lost 1 base, and 9 bases lay between the germline ends. The CDR3 reads CASRVTGNTEAFF. The CDR3 nucleotides are TGTGCCAGCAGGGTAACAGGGAACACTGAAGCTTTCTTT.

Many counts were recorded for this clonotype. The chain employs TRBV27 and TRBJ1-2, with 12 bases aligning to TRBD1. This CDR3 comprises 13 residues. Germline trimming cut 7 bases from V and 6 bases from J; bases unmatched to any gene: 3. The germline gives CDR1 MNHEY, CDR2 SMNVEV (reference sequence). This CDR3 reads CASTGTGGHGYTF. CDR3 coding DNA: TGTGCCAGCACCGGGACAGGGGGCCATGGCTACACCTTC.

CDR3 loop: CRGRTGASYNEQFF. The CDR3 DNA sequence: TGCAGGGGGAGGACAGGGGCCTCCTACAATGAGCAGTTCTTC. The V call is TRBV20-1, the J call TRBJ2-1; 9 bases are a match to TRBD1. Per the germline V gene, CDR1 is DFQATT and CDR2 is SNEGSKA (reference sequence). CDR3 length: 14 residues.

This sequence joins TRBV30 and TRBJ1-1; 7 bases align to TRBD1. CDR3 length equals 15 residues. Germline-derived CDR1 and CDR2 are GTSNPN and SVGIG (reference sequence). V dropped 3 bases and J dropped 2; count of bases not matched to a gene: 9. DNA for the CDR3: TGTGCCTGGAGCACATGGACAGGCCCAAACACTGAAGCTTTCTTT. This sequence encodes CAWSTWTGPNTEAFF. The complete variable domain, with remaining parts taken from reference TRBV30 and TRBJ1-1, reads SQTIHQWPATLVQPVGSPLSLECTVEGTSNPNLYWYRQAAGRGLQLLFYSVGIGQISSEVPQNLSASRPQDRQFILSSKKLLLSDSGFYLCAWSTWTGPNTEAFFGQGTRLTVV.

This clonotype has ten or more counts. V gene TRBV18 combines with J gene TRBJ1-1; 9 bases are shared with TRBD1. Germline assignment: CDR1 KGHSH and CDR2 LQKENI. The CDR3 loop spans 16 amino acids. The V gene end was trimmed by 0 bases and the J gene end by 0 bases; junction bases not matched to a gene: 2. The CDR3 DNA reads TGTGCCAGCTCACCACCGGGACAGGGATTGAACACTGAAGCTTTCTTT. This sequence encodes CASSPPGQGLNTEAFF.

The chain carries TRBV9 and TRBJ1-1, with 9 bases matching TRBD1. With V trimmed by 4 bases and J by 5 bases, 9 bases remained unmatched. The CDR3 loop spans 15 amino acids. Germline assignment: CDR1 SGDLS and CDR2 YYNGEE. The DNA for the CDR3 is TGTGCCAGCAGCCCGGGACAGGGCCTTGGGACTGAAGCTTTCTTT. It is translated as CASSPGQGLGTEAFF.

This clonotype was seen just once. This chain links TRBV2 with TRBJ2-1, with D perhaps TRBD1 (6 bases). Germline V gene sequence: CDR1 SNHLY, CDR2 FYNNEI. There are 16 residues in the CDR3. Trimming pared 1 base from V and 2 bases from J, leaving 12 bases between. DNA of the CDR3: TGTGCCAGCAGTGAAGTTGACAGGTTCACCTACAATGAGCAGTTCTTC. Translation: CASSEVDRFTYNEQFF. The full variable domain, its missing parts supplied by reference TRBV2 and TRBJ2-1, is EPEVTQTPSHQVTQMGQEVILRCVPISNHLYFYWYRQILGQKVEFLVSFYNNEISEKSEIFDDQFSVERPDGSNFTLKIRSTKLEDSAMYFCASSEVDRFTYNEQFFGPGTRLTVL.

This clonotype has ten or more counts. The J gene is TRBJ1-4, the V gene TRBV30; D is uncertain. Germline V lookup: CDR1 GTSNPN, CDR2 SVGIG (reference sequence). Trimming pared 4 bases from V and 5 bases from J, leaving 11 bases between. The CDR3 length is 13 residues. This CDR3 is CAWNRGFNEKLFF. CDR3 nucleotides: TGTGCCTGGAATCGGGGTTTCAATGAAAAACTGTTTTTT.

Many counts were recorded for this clonotype. This rearrangement joins TRBV12-3 or TRBV12-4 to TRBJ2-2, with a tentative D call TRBD2 (5 bases). There are 14 residues in the CDR3. V dropped 6 bases and J dropped 2 bases, with 10 bases sitting between them. CDR3 coding DNA: TGTGCCAGCAGGGCGGGTGTTAACACCGGGGAGCTGTTTTTT. Amino acids: CASRAGVNTGELFF.

The rearrangement uses TRBV12-3 or TRBV12-4 and TRBJ1-2, with 11 positions matching TRBD1. J was trimmed by 4 bases and V by 5 bases; bases with no gene match: 6. There are 15 residues in the CDR3. CDR3 residues: CASSAGTGGSYGYTF. The CDR3 nucleotides are TGTGCCAGCAGTGCCGGGACAGGGGGATCCTATGGCTACACCTTC.

This clonotype was observed many times. The V and J genes are TRBV10-2 and TRBJ2-7; D unresolved. Trimming took 8 bases from V and 0 from J, leaving 11 bases between them. Germline CDR1 is WSHSY and CDR2 is SAAADI. This CDR3 comprises 13 residues. This CDR3 is CASQPPVSYEQYF. The CDR3 DNA follows: TGCGCCAGCCAACCCCCCGTCTCCTACGAGCAGTACTTC.

This clonotype has ten or more counts. The chain carries TRBV28 and TRBJ2-7, with D perhaps being TRBD1 or TRBD2 (5 bases each). Deletions cut 5 bases from V and 0 bases from J, with 14 bases between. This CDR3 has 15 amino acids. The germline V gene has CDR1 MDHEN and CDR2 SYDVKM. CDR3 loop: CASSRPGTSSYEQYF. Written as DNA, the CDR3 is TGTGCCAGCAGTCGGCCAGGGACCAGCTCCTACGAGCAGTACTTC.

This clonotype was detected many times. This chain links TRBV20-1 with TRBJ1-5; the D is unclear. Germline V gives CDR1 DFQATT, CDR2 SNEGSKA (reference sequence). The germline V and J ends were trimmed by 6 bases and 6 bases, with 18 bases remaining between them. The CDR3 extends over 14 amino acids. Here the CDR3 reads CSARFSGQGQPQHF. In DNA form, the CDR3 reads TGCAGTGCCCGGTTCTCGGGTCAAGGTCAGCCCCAGCATTTT.

This chain connects TRBV20-1 to TRBJ2-7; 11 bases fit TRBD2. The V gene's germline CDR1 is DFQATT and CDR2 SNEGSKA (reference sequence). The CDR3 consists of 16 residues. Losses at the gene ends were 0 bases for V and 5 bases for J; bases not matched to a gene: 9. CDR3 sequence: CSARETLAGGRDEQYF. In DNA form, the CDR3 reads TGCAGTGCTAGAGAGACCCTAGCGGGGGGTCGGGACGAGCAGTACTTC.